This paragraph reports one T cell receptor beta chain. The antigen is unknown. TCRdb passed the 5' RACE reads through MiXCR, listing each CDR3 protein once. The table includes more than 650,000 distinct CDR3 sequences, about an eighth detected once. These data are taken from a study of CD8 T cells in ankylosing spondylitis. Whole-study findings and limits: Seemingly distinctive of ankylosing spondylitis blood was a TCR beta motif formed by eight highly homologous variants. In reactive arthritis synovial fluid and blood, some motif variants had been reported before.

Sequenced: blood, either unsorted or a sorted T cell fraction (not recorded which). The TCR comes from a male donor with ankylosing spondylitis.

The CDR3 region is CASSPRGSKNIQYF. The DNA for the CDR3 is TGTGCCAGCAGCCCAAGGGGTTCCAAAAACATTCAGTACTTC. The chain recombines TRBV7-2 with TRBJ2-4; a possible D gene is TRBD1 (5 bases). The V end was cut by 5 bases, the J end by 2 bases, with 10 bases between. Germline lookup yields CDR1 SGHTA and CDR2 FQGNSA. The length of the CDR3 is 14 residues.